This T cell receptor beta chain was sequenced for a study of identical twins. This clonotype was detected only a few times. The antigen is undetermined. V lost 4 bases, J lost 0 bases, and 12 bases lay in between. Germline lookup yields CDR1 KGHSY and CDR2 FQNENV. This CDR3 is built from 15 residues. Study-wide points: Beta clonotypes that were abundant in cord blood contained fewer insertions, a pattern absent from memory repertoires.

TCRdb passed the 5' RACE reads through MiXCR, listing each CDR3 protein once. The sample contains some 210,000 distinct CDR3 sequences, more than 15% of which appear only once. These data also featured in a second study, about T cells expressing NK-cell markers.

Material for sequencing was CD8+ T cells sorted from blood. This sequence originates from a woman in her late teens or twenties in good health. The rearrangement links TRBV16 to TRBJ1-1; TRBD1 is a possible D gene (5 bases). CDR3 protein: CASSPTRQLNTEAFF. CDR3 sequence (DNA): TGTGCCAGCAGCCCTACGAGACAGTTGAACACTGAAGCTTTCTTT.